A selection of T cell receptor beta chains follows, all from one sample in a study of T cells in localized non-small cell lung cancer. Some clones are missing from TCRdb's copy, which holds only in-frame ones; the method was immunoSEQ multiplex PCR. This table holds roughly 30,000 clones, 88% found once. The sequences come from peripheral blood, collected before any cancer treatment. These receptor sequences come from an older female donor with stage III squamous cell lung carcinoma. CDR3s include the opening cysteine and the closing phenylalanine or tryptophan. A D gene is named only where the DNA matches it firmly. Clone size is shown for a subset of rows, as once, few, many or a class of expanded clone.

d_call clone_size j_call v_call cdr3_nt cdr3_aa
. once TRBJ1-4 TRBV2 TGTGCCAGCACCCCCGTCCCGATGGCAACTAATGAAAAACTGTTTTTT CASTPVPMATNEKLFF
TRBD1 once TRBJ2-2 TRBV28 TGTGCCAGCACCCCATGGGGACAGGTCCAGACCGGGGAGCTGTTTTTT CASTPWGQVQTGELFF
. . TRBJ1-2 TRBV5-6 TGTGCCAGCAGCTTGTCTGAGACAGTCTATGGCTACACCTTC CASSLSETVYGYTF
TRBD2 . TRBJ2-5 TRBV28 TGTGCCAGCAGTTTGAGCGGGGGATTCCAAGAGACCCAGTACTTC CASSLSGGFQETQYF
. . TRBJ1-1 TRBV10-1 TGCGCCAGCTCCCCCTCTTCCAGCTCGAACACTGAAGCTTTCTTT CASSPSSSSNTEAFF
. . TRBJ2-7 TRBV7-9 TGTGCCAGCAGCCCCCCGAGAAAAGGCCTCTCCAGCTCCTACGAGCAGTACTTC CASSPPRKGLSSSYEQYF
TRBD1 . TRBJ2-3 TRBV28 TGTGCCAGCAGTATTACACAGGGGTGGAATACGCAGTATTTT CASSITQGWNTQYF
. . TRBJ2-7 TRBV5-1 TGCGCCAGCAGCTTACGGACCGGCTACGAGCAGTACTTC CASSLRTGYEQYF
. . TRBJ2-1 TRBV4-2 TGTGCCAGCAGCCAAGAGGCCGGTGGGTTCTACAATGAGCAGTTCTTC CASSQEAGGFYNEQFF
TRBD1 medium-sized TRBJ1-5 TRBV19 TGTGCCAGTAGTACAAACGGACAGGGGAAAGGAAATCAGCCCCAGCATTTT CASSTNGQGKGNQPQHF
. once TRBJ1-1 TRBV6-5 TGTGCCAGCAGTTACGCGCAGGGTGATAAAGCTTTCTTT CASSYAQGDKAFF
. . TRBJ1-2 TRBV5-1 TGCGCCAGCAGCTTGGACAGGACGGGCTACACCTTC CASSLDRTGYTF
TRBD2 . TRBJ2-1 TRBV5-1 TGCGCCAGCAGGACTAGCGGGAGAAACAATGAGCAGTTCTTC CASRTSGRNNEQFF
TRBD2 . TRBJ2-1 TRBV28 TGTGCCAGCAGGAGCTTCGCGGGGGGTAACAATGAGCAGTTCTTC CASRSFAGGNNEQFF
TRBD2 . TRBJ2-1 TRBV6-1 TGTGCCAGCAGTGAACGGGTGGGACTAGCGGGGACGGTCTACAATGAGCAGTTCTTC CASSERVGLAGTVYNEQFF
TRBD2 . TRBJ2-1 TRBV19 TGTGCCAGTAGTCCCTCATTGGCGGGAGTCAAATACAATGAGCAGTTCTTC CASSPSLAGVKYNEQFF
. . TRBJ2-3 TRBV20-1 TGCAGTGTAACTAACACAGATACGCAGTATTTT CSVTNTDTQYF
. . TRBJ2-1 TRBV9 TGTGCCAGCAGCGTAGAGGGAAGCCGGGGTGAGCAGTTCTTC CASSVEGSRGEQFF
. . TRBJ2-1 TRBV18 TGTGCCAGCTCACCGAGTGTCCTAGCTGGGGAGCAGTTCTTC CASSPSVLAGEQFF
TRBD1 . TRBJ1-6 TRBV6-5 TGTGCCAGCAGCCGTCGACAGGGGTTTAATTCACCCCTCCACTTT CASSRRQGFNSPLHF
. . TRBJ1-2 TRBV5-1 TGCGCCAGCAGCTTGAATGGGGGTGGTGGCTACACCTTC CASSLNGGGGYTF
. . TRBJ1-1 TRBV5-1 TGCGCCAGCAGCCCGAAGCCGCGAGATGAAGCTTTCTTT CASSPKPRDEAFF
. once TRBJ2-3 TRBV5-1 TGCGCCAGCAGCTTAGGATCGACAGCGATCACAGATACGCAGTATTTT CASSLGSTAITDTQYF
TRBD1 . TRBJ1-3 TRBV5-1 TGCGCCAGCAGCCCTTGGACAGGGTCCGGAAACACCATATATTTT CASSPWTGSGNTIYF
TRBD2 . TRBJ2-3 TRBV19 TGTGCCACCACTAGCGGGGGGAGGACAGATACGCAGTATTTT CATTSGGRTDTQYF